This is a list of T cell receptor beta chains from one sample in a study of beta chain features in type 1 diabetes. TCRdb's copy holds only in-frame clones and misses some; the assay was immunoSEQ multiplex PCR. The sample shows about 200,000 clones, approximately 11% of them seen only once. The source material was central memory CD4+ T cells from blood. Receptor source: a man aged 18 to 29 in good health. The CDR3 runs from the conserved cysteine through the conserved F or W. A D gene is named only where the DNA matches it firmly. Not every row has a clone size; where given, it reads once, few, many or a size class.

cdr3_aa,cdr3_nt,clone_size,v_call,j_call,d_call
CASSLIQGGETQYF,TGTGCCAGCAGCTTGATCCAGGGAGGGGAGACCCAGTACTTC,few,TRBV11-2,TRBJ2-5,TRBD2
CAWSSGFQETQYF,TGTGCCTGGAGTAGCGGATTCCAAGAGACCCAGTACTTC,.,TRBV30,TRBJ2-5,.
CATSREGNSYEQYF,TGTGCCACCAGCAGAGAGGGCAACTCCTACGAGCAGTACTTC,few,TRBV15,TRBJ2-7,.
CASSQRAGGVPDTQYF,TGCGCCAGCAGCCAACGAGCGGGGGGGGTGCCAGATACGCAGTATTTT,many,TRBV4-3,TRBJ2-3,TRBD2
CASSQGAGHGETQYF,TGCGCCAGCAGCCAAGGTGCAGGGCATGGAGAGACCCAGTACTTC,few,TRBV4-3,TRBJ2-5,.
CASSLGPEREQFF,TGTGCCAGCAGCTTGGGACCGGAAAGGGAGCAGTTCTTC,few,TRBV9,TRBJ2-1,.
CASSLWTSEETQYF,TGTGCCAGCAGCCTGTGGACTAGCGAAGAGACCCAGTACTTC,.,TRBV14,TRBJ2-5,TRBD2
CASSPDAGGAQETQYF,TGTGCCAGCAGCCCCGACGCGGGAGGTGCCCAAGAGACCCAGTACTTC,few,TRBV7-9,TRBJ2-5,TRBD2
CSVESRRDSTDTQYF,TGCAGCGTTGAATCCCGCAGAGACAGCACAGATACGCAGTATTTT,many,TRBV29-1,TRBJ2-3,.
CASSPQGTHTEAFF,TGTGCCAGCTCACCGCAGGGGACACACACTGAAGCTTTCTTT,.,TRBV18,TRBJ1-1,.
CASSPQPTGVKNIQYF,TGTGCCAGCAGCCCCCAGCCGACAGGGGTCAAAAACATTCAGTACTTC,.,TRBV7-2,TRBJ2-4,TRBD1
CAWSEEGRPGGRETQYF,TGTGCCTGGAGTGAGGAGGGGAGGCCGGGCGGGAGAGAGACCCAGTACTTC,.,TRBV30,TRBJ2-5,TRBD2
CASSLGAGPDTQYF,TGTGCCAGCAGCTTGGGTGCCGGACCAGATACGCAGTATTTT,few,TRBV11-1,TRBJ2-3,.
CASSQGGYTGELFF,TGCGCCAGCAGCCAAGGGGGATACACCGGGGAGCTGTTTTTT,.,TRBV4-3,TRBJ2-2,.
CASSPSLGLEGTGELFF,TGTGCCAGCTCACCGTCGTTGGGACTAGAAGGGACCGGGGAGCTGTTTTTT,few,TRBV18,TRBJ2-2,TRBD2
CASSKMLAAIQETQYF,TGTGCCAGCAGCAAGATGCTAGCGGCCATCCAAGAGACCCAGTACTTC,many,TRBV21-1,TRBJ2-5,.